This TCR beta chain was captured in a study of graft-versus-host responses after intestinal transplantation. Study-level points and caveats: GvH clones appeared in recipient marrow, some first in ileum or blood.

Concerning this clone itself: Its antigen is as yet unknown.

Method: immunoSEQ multiplex PCR; TCRdb's copy keeps in-frame clones and lacks some. Among over 75,000 clones listed, 92% were seen once. The CDR3 has 17 amino acids. In germline, CDR1 is MNHEY, CDR2 SMNVEV (reference sequence). The V and J ends lost 2 bases and 1 base respectively, with 15 bases between them. This receptor was identified in a human donor who was the organ donor for an intestinal transplant. The sample in question was unstimulated CD8+ T cells sorted from spleen or lymph node cells, obtained before transplant. The chain uses TRBV27 and TRBJ2-1; maybe TRBD1 (6 bases). CDR3 protein: CASSLARAGVSYNEQFF. CDR3 sequence (DNA): TGTGCCAGCAGTTTAGCCCGGGCAGGGGTTTCCTACAATGAGCAGTTCTTC.